One T cell receptor (beta chain) is described in this entry. Antigen: not known. This sample is part of a study of radiation and T cells in renal cell carcinoma. The trim removed 7 bases at V and 2 bases at J, leaving 11 bases unmatched. The CDR3 extends over 15 amino acids. Germline V gives CDR1 SGHAT, CDR2 FQNNGV. The repertoire was sequenced with immunoSEQ multiplex PCR; TCRdb's copy has only in-frame clones and lacks some. The sample carries approximately 9,400 clones, more than 50% recorded once. Treatment denoted: treatment-naive control, cytoreductive nephrectomy. The tumor was a clear cell renal cell carcinoma. Study-level findings and limits: Irradiated tumors held more dominant CDR3 motifs than control tumors. Sampling covered only 0.75 to 1 g of each tumor.

This TCR came from a man aged 40-55 years with renal cell carcinoma. The rearrangement links TRBV11-2 to TRBJ2-7, with TRBD1 matching over 7 bases. The input for sequencing was tumor tissue, taken from a patient whose treatment was nephrectomy without radiotherapy. The CDR3 sequence: CASTYATGRPYEQYF. In nucleotides, the CDR3 is TGTGCCAGCACCTACGCGACAGGGAGACCCTACGAGCAGTACTTC.